This T cell receptor (beta chain) originates from a study of shared clonotypes between healthy human individuals. Study-level findings and limits: Large sequencing depth failed to make sorted-subset sequencing complete, rarefaction showed.

Here immunoSEQ multiplex PCR was the method, and the copy in TCRdb shows in-frame clones only, minus some. This sample carries about 2.3 million clones, more than 85% of them seen once, and the ten largest clones take around 0.4%. About this clone: The target antigen is unknown.

The germline V gene encodes CDR1 SGDLS and CDR2 YYNGEE. This CDR3 has 13 amino acids. Unmatched junction bases numbered 2, after V lost 3 bases and J lost 5 bases. The source material was naive CD4+ T cells from PBMCs. As to subset: CD45RA+ positively selected. V gene TRBV9 combines with J gene TRBJ1-5, with 7 bases lining up with TRBD1. The receptor was isolated from a man between 18 and 29 years old in good health. Some clones in this sample may be carry-over from other donors' samples. The DNA for the CDR3 is TGTGCCAGCAGCGAGGGGGCATATCAGCCCCAGCATTTT. This gives the protein CASSEGAYQPQHF.